The 20 T cell receptor beta chains below all came from one sample that was sequenced in a study of control samples from healthy donors and cancer patients. TCRdb's copy holds only in-frame clones and misses some; the assay was immunoSEQ multiplex PCR. The data contain some 74,000 clones, 65% to 85% of them seen just once; the ten biggest clones take up approximately 14%. Sample: blood. These receptor sequences come from a man in his 60s in good health.

This chain uses TRBV13 with TRBJ2-1; D might be TRBD1 (5 bases). The CDR3 is 15 amino acids. Germline assignment: CDR1 PRHDT and CDR2 FYEKMQ (reference sequence). Trimming removed 1 base at V and 7 bases at J, with 14 bases between. The CDR3 here is CASSLDKPKGNEQFF. The DNA for the CDR3 is TGTGCCAGCAGCTTAGACAAACCTAAGGGGAATGAGCAGTTCTTC.

This clone was counted a single time. CDR3 bases: TGTGCCAGCAGCTTAGGTACAGATACGCAGTATTTT. It yields the protein CASSLGTDTQYF. This chain uses TRBV13 with TRBJ2-3; no firm D call. From germline, CDR1 is PRHDT and CDR2 FYEKMQ (reference sequence). Trimming took off 0 bases at V and 3 bases at J, with 1 base between the two ends. CDR3 size: 12 residues.

The sample holds one count of this clone. The genes are TRBV7-3 and TRBJ2-7, with D possibly TRBD1 on 5 matching bases. The germline V and J ends were trimmed by 3 bases and 2 bases, with 11 bases remaining between them. CDR3 length: 14 residues. Germline CDR1 is SGHTA and CDR2 is FQGTGA. The CDR3 DNA reads as TGTGCCAGCAGCTTGCAGGGTGGGGCCTACGAGCAGTACTTC. Protein: CASSLQGGAYEQYF.

This rearrangement joins TRBV6-2 or TRBV6-3 to TRBJ2-1, with D hard to call. The CDR3 extends over 17 amino acids. The germline gives CDR1 MNHEY, CDR2 SVGEGT. V was pared by 4 bases and J by 0 bases, with 16 bases between. CDR3 in DNA: TGTGCCAGCAGTTCGTATGACTCGCCAAGCTCCTACAATGAGCAGTTCTTC. This codes for CASSSYDSPSSYNEQFF.

The chain employs TRBV20-1 and TRBJ2-3; 9 bases are shared with TRBD2. The germline V gene encodes CDR1 DFQATT and CDR2 SNEGSKA (reference sequence). After removal of 3 bases from V and 2 bases from J, the junction contained 6 bases not matched to a gene. The CDR3 runs 15 residues. Here the CDR3 DNA reads TGCAGTGCTAGTCCAGGGACTAGCCCCACAGATACGCAGTATTTT. Translation: CSASPGTSPTDTQYF.

The chain carries TRBV30 and TRBJ1-1; possibly TRBD1 for D (6 bases). This CDR3 has 14 amino acids. V was clipped by 3 bases and J by 1 base, with 12 bases between them. Germline CDR1 reads GTSNPN; CDR2 reads SVGIG (reference sequence). The chain's CDR3 is CAWSPDRRNTEAFF. The CDR3 DNA follows: TGTGCCTGGAGCCCAGACAGGAGGAACACTGAAGCTTTCTTT.

The rearrangement links TRBV6-1 to TRBJ2-7; D is unclear. The germline V and J ends were trimmed by 3 bases and 2 bases, with 11 bases remaining between them. CDR1 and CDR2 from the germline V gene are MNHNS and SASEGT. The CDR3 totals 14 residues. The CDR3 reads CASSDWTVAYEQYF. CDR3 DNA sequence: TGTGCCAGCAGTGATTGGACGGTAGCCTACGAGCAGTACTTC.

The V and J genes are TRBV14 and TRBJ2-7; D may be TRBD1 or TRBD2 (6 bases each). The CDR3 has 15 amino acids. Trimming removed 4 bases from V and 3 bases from J, with 16 bases in between. CDR1 is SGHDN, CDR2 FVKESK, per germline. CDR3: CASSPKGGHLYEQYF. The CDR3, as DNA: TGTGCCAGCAGCCCGAAGGGGGGACACCTCTACGAGCAGTACTTC.

The sample holds one count of this clone. The V gene is TRBV7-6, the J gene TRBJ2-2; D remains ambiguous. Germline V gene data show CDR1 as SGHVS and CDR2 as FNYEAQ. Trimming left V 1 base short and J 5 bases short, with 8 bases between. The CDR3 loop spans 14 amino acids. In DNA form, the CDR3 reads TGTGCCAGCAGCTTAGAGGGATGGACCGGGGAGCTGTTTTTT. It is translated as CASSLEGWTGELFF.

As concerns this clone: Other DNA sequences in the same sample also yield this CDR3. J is TRBJ2-2 and V is TRBV29-1, with TRBD1 as a possible D gene (6 bases). V lost 3 bases and J 1 base, leaving 6 bases between the germline ends. Per the germline V gene, CDR1 is SQVTM and CDR2 is ANQGSEA. The CDR3 length is 13 residues. The CDR3 spells CSVDRGNTGELFF. CDR3 DNA sequence: TGCAGCGTTGACAGGGGGAACACCGGGGAGCTGTTTTTT.

V is TRBV7-2 and J is TRBJ2-5, with 7 bases matching TRBD2. The V gene end was trimmed by 5 bases and the J gene end by 4 bases; junction bases not matched to a gene: 7. CDR1 SGHTA and CDR2 FQGNSA come from the germline V gene. The CDR3 loop spans 14 amino acids. CDR3 protein: CASSPFGGRETQYF. The CDR3 DNA is TGTGCCAGCAGCCCCTTCGGCGGGAGAGAGACCCAGTACTTC.

The rearrangement uses TRBV24-1 and TRBJ2-3, with 7 nucleotides matching TRBD1. Germline CDR1 KGHDR, CDR2 SFDVKD. CDR3 length equals 18 residues. V shed 1 base and J 0 bases; nucleotides not matched to a gene: 9. The CDR3 is CATSDFGLGTASTDTQYF. The CDR3 DNA follows: TGTGCCACCAGTGATTTCGGTCTAGGGACAGCTAGCACAGATACGCAGTATTTT.

The V call is TRBV25-1, the J call TRBJ1-1, with a possible D match to TRBD1 (6 bases). This CDR3 is built from 14 residues. Germline lookup yields CDR1 MGHDK and CDR2 SYGVNS. Trimming took 0 bases from V and 4 from J, leaving 9 bases between them. CDR3 amino acids: CASSEYGGGTEAFF. Here the CDR3 DNA reads TGTGCCAGCAGTGAATATGGAGGGGGCACTGAAGCTTTCTTT.

This chain links TRBV18 with TRBJ1-1; D possibly corresponds to TRBD1 (6 bases). The CDR3 is made up of 16 amino acids. CDR1 KGHSH and CDR2 LQKENI come from the germline V gene. Trimming cost V 2 bases and J 5 bases, with 18 bases left between them. This CDR3 reads CASSPSYREHTTEAFF. The CDR3 DNA follows: TGTGCCAGCTCACCAAGTTACAGGGAACATACGACTGAAGCTTTCTTT.

This clone was observed a few times. The chain uses TRBV29-1 and TRBJ2-2, with TRBD1 matching over 8 bases. The germline V gene has CDR1 SQVTM and CDR2 ANQGSEA. Germline trimming cut 7 bases from V and 8 bases from J; bases unmatched to any gene: 12. The CDR3 runs to 14 residues. The CDR3 bases are TGCAGCGCCAACCAACAGGGGGTAACGGGGGAGCTGTTTTTT. As protein: CSANQQGVTGELFF.

As for this clone: The same CDR3 arises from other DNA sequences in this sample as well. The genes are TRBV11-2 and TRBJ2-1, with D possibly being TRBD1 (6 bases). Germline values: CDR1 SGHAT, CDR2 FQNNGV. This CDR3 has 15 amino acids. Trimming shortened V by 1 base and J by 5 bases, and 12 bases separated the two germline ends. The CDR3 DNA reads TGTGCCAGCAGCTTAGCCGACAGGATTCACAATGAGCAGTTCTTC. Its protein product is CASSLADRIHNEQFF.

This chain uses TRBV5-1 with TRBJ2-7; the D gene is possibly TRBD1 (5 bases). The germline CDR1 and CDR2 sequences are SGHRS and YFSETQ. V shed 0 bases and J shed 6 bases, with 10 bases lying between them. The CDR3 covers 13 residues. The CDR3 loop is CASSLASRGEQYF. CDR3 sequence (DNA): TGCGCCAGCAGCTTGGCGTCAAGGGGCGAGCAGTACTTC.

V usage is TRBV18 and J usage is TRBJ2-5, with D unclear. CDR1 is KGHSH and CDR2 is LQKENI in the germline V gene. The V end was cut by 5 bases, the J end by 5 bases, with 9 bases between. This CDR3 is 12 amino acids long. The CDR3 region has the DNA TGTGCCAGCTCAACGACGGAGGAGACCCAGTACTTC. This encodes CASSTTEETQYF.

V usage is TRBV14 and J usage is TRBJ2-5; 13 bases align to TRBD2. Germline V gene sequence: CDR1 SGHDN, CDR2 FVKESK. V was pared by 5 bases and J by 4 bases, with 4 bases of the junction left unmatched. The CDR3 has 15 amino acids. CDR3 nucleotide sequence: TGTGCCAGCAGCTTCGGACTAGCGGGAGCAGAGACCCAGTACTTC. Translating it yields CASSFGLAGAETQYF. The full variable domain, rest sourced from reference TRBV14 and TRBJ2-5, is EAGVTQFPSHSVIEKGQTVTLRCDPISGHDNLYWYRRVMGKEIKFLLHFVKESKQDESGMPNNRFLAERTGGTYSTLKVQPAELEDSGVYFCASSFGLAGAETQYFGPGTRLLVL.

The chain joins TRBV5-1 to TRBJ1-6, with 7 bases identical to TRBD1. Trimming at V came to 0 bases and at J to 6 bases, leaving 6 bases not matched to a gene. The CDR3 runs 16 residues. The V gene's germline CDR1 is SGHRS and CDR2 YFSETQ. Written as DNA, the CDR3 is TGCGCCAGCAGCTTGGGACAGGGTGTCAGTAATTCACCCCTCCACTTT. Translation: CASSLGQGVSNSPLHF.